The following is a T cell receptor (beta chain) sequence with its context. The CDR3 runs 14 residues. The germline V and J ends were trimmed by 3 bases and 7 bases, with 13 bases remaining between them. Germline loops: CDR1 MDHEN, CDR2 SYDVKM. The sample comes from a study of blood T cell repertoires in COVID-19. Across the study: T cells, B-cell-depleted T cells, or PBMCs provided the cDNA or gDNA that served as material.

TCRdb's copy holds only in-frame clones and misses some; the assay was immunoSEQ multiplex PCR. Here the sample spans about 54,000 clones, about nine tenths being singletons. Sequencing was carried out using peripheral blood. The chain combines TRBV28 with TRBJ1-5, with D perhaps TRBD1 (6 bases). The sequence derives from a woman aged 55-70 years with active or convalescent COVID-19. CDR3 residues: CASSFPERGQPQHF. CDR3 nucleotides: TGTGCCAGCAGTTTTCCCGAGAGGGGGCAGCCCCAGCATTTT.